The sample holds one count of the clone carrying this T cell receptor (beta chain). CDR1 is MNHEY, CDR2 SMNVEV, per germline (reference sequence). The CDR3 totals 14 residues. V lost 8 bases to trimming and J lost 0 bases, with 11 bases between them. Combining a sample-barcoded 5' primer with a J-beta primer mix, a second PCR ran for about 7 to 11 cycles. TCRdb analysed the 5' RACE reads with MiXCR anew, one entry per CDR3 protein. The repertoire holds 1.8 million or so distinct CDR3 sequences, with about two fifths as singletons. This entry is derived from a study of blood T cells in healthy people across ages.

This TCR was recovered from a human donor in good health. Sequencing was performed on blood. This chain connects TRBV27 to TRBJ2-1, with D maybe TRBD2 (5 bases). CDR3 region: CASGYRDSYNEQFF. The CDR3 DNA reads as TGTGCCAGCGGATACCGGGACTCCTACAATGAGCAGTTCTTC.